This T cell receptor (beta chain) is drawn from a study of cytomegalovirus exposure and HLA in healthy donors. Study background: One earlier analysis, a look at 200 million or so T cells, found fewer than 140 million unique TCR beta sequences. Around 85 million unique TCRs from HLA-typed donors were held in an early data release.

Remarks on this clone: Its antigen remains unidentified.

The PCR made use of 60 Vbeta and 13 Jbeta primers. Only in-frame clones appear in the TCRdb table, and some are missing; sequencing was by immunoSEQ multiplex PCR. The sample carries under 150,000 clones, roughly four fifths recorded once. Study results and limitations: Within an earlier analysis, most TCR beta V segments proved productive either about 90% or about 30% of the time.

V lost 7 bases and J lost 1; bases outside the gene matches: 10. CDR3 length: 16 residues. In germline, CDR1 is SNHLY, CDR2 FYNNEI. V usage is TRBV2 and J usage is TRBJ2-7, with 10 bases matching TRBD1. Sequenced sample: PBMCs. The clonotype comes from a human donor in good health. Here the CDR3 reads CASKAGDRGQSYEQYF. In nucleotides, the CDR3 is TGTGCCAGCAAGGCCGGCGACAGGGGGCAATCCTACGAGCAGTACTTC.